This T cell receptor beta chain came from a study of T cells in tuberculosis. Study-level information: The T cells targeted glucose monomycolate, a mycobacterial lipid, via CD1B. In South Africa, adults with active tuberculosis were compared with IGRA-negative and latently infected IGRA-positive adolescents. Study observations and caveats: Active tuberculosis TCR-alpha repertoires lay closer to GMM-specific TCRs than IGRA-negative controls, suggesting clonal expansion.

Notes on this clone: Its antigen is not known.

Sample time point: new active TB diagnosis, blood taken before or within 7 days of starting treatment. V shed 5 bases and J 7 bases; nucleotides not matched to a gene: 10. The CDR3 is made up of 15 amino acids. The germline V gene has CDR1 LNHNV and CDR2 YYDKDF (reference sequence). The repertoire was sequenced with immunoSEQ multiplex PCR; TCRdb's copy has only in-frame clones and lacks some. Found here are roughly 34,000 clones, around 86% of them singletons; the top ten hold less than 5.5%. This chain joins TRBV15 and TRBJ1-3; 8 nucleotides line up with TRBD1. The TCR comes from an adult with tuberculosis. Source: PBMCs, taken at tuberculosis diagnosis. The CDR3 spells CATSSDRGLRNTIYF. The CDR3 coding sequence is TGTGCCACCAGCTCTGACAGGGGCCTTAGGAACACCATATATTTT.